This TCR beta chain derives from a study of T cell responses to AZD1222 COVID-19 vaccine. The repertoire was sequenced with immunoSEQ multiplex PCR; TCRdb's copy has only in-frame clones and lacks some. The table records 130,000 or so clones, approximately 91% of them present only once. The source material was peripheral blood, sampled on day 0 of AZD1222 vaccination. This clonotype was obtained from an adult in good health.

CDR3 loop: CASGTGSGYEQYF. The CDR3 region has the DNA TGCGCCAGCGGGACAGGGTCGGGCTACGAGCAGTACTTC. V is TRBV5-1 and J is TRBJ2-7; TRBD1 matches at 9 bases. Germline CDR1 and CDR2: SGHRS and YFSETQ. Germline trimming cut 7 bases from V and 3 bases from J; bases unmatched to any gene: 5. CDR3 length: 13 amino acids.